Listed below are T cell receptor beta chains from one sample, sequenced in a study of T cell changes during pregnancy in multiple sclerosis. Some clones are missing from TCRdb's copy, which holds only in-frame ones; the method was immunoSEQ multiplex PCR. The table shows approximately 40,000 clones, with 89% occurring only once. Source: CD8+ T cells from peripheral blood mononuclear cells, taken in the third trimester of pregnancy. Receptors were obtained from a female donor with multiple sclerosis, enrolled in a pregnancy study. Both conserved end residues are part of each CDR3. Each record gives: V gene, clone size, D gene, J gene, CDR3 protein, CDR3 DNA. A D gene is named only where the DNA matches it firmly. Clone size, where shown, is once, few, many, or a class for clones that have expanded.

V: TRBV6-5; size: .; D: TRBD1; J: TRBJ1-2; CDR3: CASRDRGYGYTF; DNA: TGTGCCAGCCGCGACAGGGGGTATGGCTACACCTTC
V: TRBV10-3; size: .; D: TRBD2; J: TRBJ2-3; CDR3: CAISESRTSGMDTQYF; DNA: TGTGCCATCAGTGAGTCGAGGACTAGCGGGATGGATACGCAGTATTTT
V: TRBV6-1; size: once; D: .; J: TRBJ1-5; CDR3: CASSLEDSAGGAQHF; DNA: TGTGCCAGCAGTCTCGAGGACAGCGCTGGTGGGGCCCAGCATTTT
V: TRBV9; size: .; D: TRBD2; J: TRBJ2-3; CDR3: CASSSLAGDTDTQYF; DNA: TGTGCCAGCAGCTCCCTAGCGGGAGATACAGATACGCAGTATTTT
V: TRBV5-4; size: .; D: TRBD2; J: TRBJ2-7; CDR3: CASSSGLEYEQYF; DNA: TGTGCCAGCAGCTCGGGACTAGAATACGAGCAGTACTTC
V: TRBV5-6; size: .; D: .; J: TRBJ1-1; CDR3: CASSWGQNTEAFF; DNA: TGTGCCAGCAGCTGGGGACAGAACACTGAAGCTTTCTTT
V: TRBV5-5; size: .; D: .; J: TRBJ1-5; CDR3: CASSLESGEGNQPQHF; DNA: TGTGCCAGCAGCTTGGAGTCAGGGGAGGGGAATCAGCCCCAGCATTTT
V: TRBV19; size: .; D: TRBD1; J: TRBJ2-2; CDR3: CASRQGAGGELFF; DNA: TGTGCCAGTAGGCAGGGGGCAGGCGGGGAGCTGTTTTTT
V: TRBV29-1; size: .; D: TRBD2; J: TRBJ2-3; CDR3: CSVGLAGDTQYF; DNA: TGCAGCGTGGGACTAGCAGGAGATACGCAGTATTTT
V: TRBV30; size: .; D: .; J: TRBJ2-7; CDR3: CAWAGSGDEQYF; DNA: TGTGCCTGGGCTGGAAGCGGAGACGAGCAGTACTTC
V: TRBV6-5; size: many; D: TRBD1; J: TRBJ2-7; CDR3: CASRGRTGDEQYF; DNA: TGTGCCAGCAGGGGCAGGACAGGGGACGAGCAGTACTTC